Shown below are 11 T cell receptor beta chains from a single sample sequenced in a study of graft-versus-host responses after intestinal transplantation (dated by TCRdb to the early 2020s). Library preparation was by the immunoSEQ multiplex PCR assay. TCRdb re-hosts the immuneACCESS table, in-frame sequences only. Its copies lack some clones; in the studies checked, an unresolved V gene accounts for under half of them, and the cause for the rest is not known. The sample data list tens of thousands of clones, and around 90% of these were observed just once. The top ten clonotypes cover less than 2.5% of the sample. These receptors are not linked to any known antigen. The intended sense of this specimen's time point label: cells obtained before transplantation from donor or recipient. The sample in question was unstimulated CD4+ T cells sorted from spleen or lymph node cells, obtained before transplant. Receptors originate from a human donor who was the organ donor for an intestinal transplant.

This chain connects TRBV7-3 to TRBJ1-1; D might be TRBD1 (5 bases). This CDR3 has 15 amino acids. Per the germline V gene, CDR1 is SGHTA and CDR2 is FQGTGA. Trimming took off 5 bases at V and 4 bases at J, with 17 bases between the two ends. DNA for the CDR3: TGTGCCAGCAGCCCCCTTGGTCAGGGATCCACTGAAGCTTTCTTT. Amino acid sequence: CASSPLGQGSTEAFF.

This chain joins TRBV27 and TRBJ2-1; 11 bases are a match to TRBD2. V lost 5 bases, J lost 4 bases, and 1 base stayed unmatched. The CDR3 covers 14 residues. Germline CDR1 MNHEY, CDR2 SMNVEV (reference sequence). The CDR3 is CASSRLAGYNEQFF. For the CDR3, the DNA is TGTGCCAGCAGTCGACTAGCGGGGTACAATGAGCAGTTCTTC.

The gene calls are TRBV7-6 and TRBJ2-1; 7 nucleotides line up with TRBD1. This CDR3 is 15 amino acids long. The germline V gene has CDR1 SGHVS and CDR2 FNYEAQ. V lost 5 bases, J lost 3 bases, and 7 bases stayed unmatched. CDR3 sequence (DNA): TGTGCCAGCAGCACCCCCGGGACAGACTACAATGAGCAGTTCTTC. Translating gives CASSTPGTDYNEQFF.

In its sample, this clone was seen once. This chain connects TRBV4-1 to TRBJ2-7; 8 bases match TRBD1. V trimming: 4 bases; J trimming: 2 bases; junction bases outside the gene matches: 4. CDR3 size: 14 residues. Per the germline V gene, CDR1 is MGHRA and CDR2 is YSYEKL. The CDR3 region is CASSPSDRAYEQYF. The CDR3 DNA follows: TGCGCCAGCAGCCCATCGGACAGGGCCTACGAGCAGTACTTC.

The DNA for the CDR3 is TGCGCCAGCAGCCTCGGGACAGCCCGCTCTGGGGCCAACGTCCTGACTTTC. This sequence encodes CASSLGTARSGANVLTF. The chain employs TRBV23-1 and TRBJ2-6; 7 bases fit TRBD1. TRBV23-1 is flagged as an ORF with uncertain function. This CDR3 contains 17 residues. V lost 6 bases to trimming and J lost 0 bases; unmatched junction nucleotides: 8.

The chain carries TRBV7-6 and TRBJ2-5, with 12 bases matching TRBD2. From germline, CDR1 is SGHVS and CDR2 FNYEAQ. V lost 2 bases to trimming and J lost 2 bases; unmatched junction nucleotides: 15. The CDR3 sequence is 20 residues long. Here the CDR3 DNA reads TGTGCCAGCAGCTTACCGCGAGGTAGACTAGCGGGAGATCAACAAGAGACCCAGTACTTC. Amino acids: CASSLPRGRLAGDQQETQYF.

The rearrangement uses TRBV2 and TRBJ1-5; D unclear. V lost 6 bases and J 1 base, leaving 7 bases between the germline ends. This CDR3 contains 13 residues. CDR1 and CDR2 (germline): SNHLY, FYNNEI. CDR3 sequence reads: CASRPDSNQPQHF. CDR3 nucleotide sequence: TGTGCCAGCAGGCCGGACAGCAATCAGCCCCAGCATTTT.

The CDR3 DNA sequence: TGTGCCAGCAGCTTAAACAGGGAAAGAAATGAGCAGTTCTTC. Its translation: CASSLNRERNEQFF. This chain uses TRBV7-2 with TRBJ2-1; tentatively, D is TRBD1 (6 bases). The CDR3 spans 14 residues. Germline loops: CDR1 SGHTA, CDR2 FQGNSA. The V gene lost 2 bases and the J gene lost 7 bases, with 12 bases spanning the gap. Full variable domain (remainder filled in from reference TRBV7-2 and TRBJ2-1): GAGVSQSPSNKVTEKGKDVELRCDPISGHTALYWYRQSLGQGLEFLIYFQGNSAPDKSGLPSDRFSAERTGGSVSTLTIQRTQQEDSAVYLCASSLNRERNEQFFGPGTRLTVL.

The chain combines TRBV7-7 with TRBJ2-5; D not resolved. Germline-derived CDR1 and CDR2 are SSHAT and FNYEAQ (reference sequence). V dropped 0 bases and J dropped 5 bases, with 13 bases sitting between them. The CDR3 is 15 residues long. CDR3 nucleotides: TGTGCCAGCAGCTTAGCTTCAGCCCCCAGGGAGACCCAGTACTTC. Its translation is CASSLASAPRETQYF.

The chain combines TRBV12-2 with TRBJ2-1; the table's D gene call, TRBD1, was not cross checked with the DNA. TRBV12-2 is termed a pseudogene. The CDR3 is made up of 14 amino acids. CDR3 sequence reads: CASRSGQVYGEQFF. DNA for the CDR3: TGTGCAAGTCGCTCCGGACAGGTGTACGGTGAGCAGTTCTTC.

This clone was seen a single time. The V and J genes are TRBV7-8 and TRBJ1-1, with 8 bases fitting TRBD1. Germline V CDR1 and CDR2: SGHVS, FQNEAQ. CDR3 length: 15 amino acids. The V and J ends lost 6 bases and 1 base, in that order; junction bases with no gene match: 7. CDR3 residues: CASRDHGTGNTEAFF. DNA for the CDR3: TGTGCCAGCAGGGACCACGGGACAGGGAACACTGAAGCTTTCTTT.